The text below deals with one T cell receptor beta chain. Its antigen is not identified. The read finishes 3 residues shy of the CDR3 end, and the germline J gene is used to complete it. The CDR3 consists of 13 residues. Germline-derived CDR1 and CDR2 are GTSNPN and SVGIG (reference sequence). Trimming took 2 bases from V and 4 from J; bases not matched to a gene: 3. The source of the sample is a study of T cell clonality in common variable immunodeficiency. Notes on the study in general: CVID subjects shared fewer TCRbeta clones than healthy controls did. Common variable immunodeficiency TCR beta sequences reportedly had fewer deletions and N-nucleotide insertions.

Caucasian heritage predominated among both patients and controls. The method was immunoSEQ multiplex PCR; TCRdb's version includes in-frame clones alone and lacks a portion of them. Recorded here are approximately 24,000 clones, with no singletons, and the ten leading clones hold about 9.2%. This clonotype was obtained from a human donor with common variable immunodeficiency. Sequenced input: peripheral blood mononuclear cells. The chain recombines TRBV30 with TRBJ2-5; TRBD1 matches at 8 bases. CDR3 loop: CAWSPGGPETQYF. The covered CDR3 bases are TGTGCCTGGAGTCCAGGGGGCCCAGAGACC.